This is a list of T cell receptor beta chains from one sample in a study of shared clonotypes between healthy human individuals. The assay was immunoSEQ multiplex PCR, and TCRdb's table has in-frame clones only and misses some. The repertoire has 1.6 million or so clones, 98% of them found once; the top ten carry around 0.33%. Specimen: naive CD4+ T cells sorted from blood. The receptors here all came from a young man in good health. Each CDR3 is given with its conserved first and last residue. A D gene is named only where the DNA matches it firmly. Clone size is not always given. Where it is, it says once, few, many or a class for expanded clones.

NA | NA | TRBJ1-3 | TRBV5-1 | TGCGCCAGCAAATCGGTGGCTCTTGGAAACACCATATATTTT | CASKSVALGNTIYF
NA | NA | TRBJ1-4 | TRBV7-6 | TGTGCCAGCAGCTTGAGACGGGGGGGTTCTGGAACTAATGAAAAACTGTTTTTT | CASSLRRGGSGTNEKLFF
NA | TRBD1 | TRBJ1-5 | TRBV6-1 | TGTGCCAGCCTGAAACAGGGGGAAGGCAATCAGCCCCAGCATTTT | CASLKQGEGNQPQHF
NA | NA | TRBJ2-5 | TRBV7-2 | TGTGCCAGCAGATCTGACAGGCGCAGGGGAGAGACCCAGTACTTC | CASRSDRRRGETQYF
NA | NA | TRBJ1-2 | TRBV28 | TGTGCCAGCAGTTTAGGTAGGGGTGGCGGTGGCTACACCTTC | CASSLGRGGGGYTF
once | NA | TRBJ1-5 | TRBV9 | TGTGCCAGCAGCCCCGAGGACGTTAGCAATCAGCCCCAGCATTTT | CASSPEDVSNQPQHF
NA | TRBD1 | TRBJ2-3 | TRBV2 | TGTGCCAGCAGTGAAGTGAGAGGGGGCTCAACAGATACGCAGTATTTT | CASSEVRGGSTDTQYF
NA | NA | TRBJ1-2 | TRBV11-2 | TGTGCCAGCAGCTTCGATCGGGACGGCTACACCTTC | CASSFDRDGYTF
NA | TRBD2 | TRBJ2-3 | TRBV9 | TGTGCCAGCAGCGTATACGAGGGAGGGTTCACAGATACGCAGTATTTT | CASSVYEGGFTDTQYF
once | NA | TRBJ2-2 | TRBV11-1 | TGTGCCAGCAGCTTTACGTCGGGACGGTTGAGCACCGGGGAGCTGTTTTTT | CASSFTSGRLSTGELFF
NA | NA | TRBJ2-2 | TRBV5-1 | TGCGCCAGCAGCATACAGCAGGCGAACACCGGGGAGCTGTTTTTT | CASSIQQANTGELFF
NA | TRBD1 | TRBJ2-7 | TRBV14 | TGTGCCAGCAGCCAGCGGGACAGGGTAACCTACGAGCAGTACTTC | CASSQRDRVTYEQYF
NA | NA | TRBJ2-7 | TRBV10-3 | TGTGCCATCAGTGATCATACAGGCTCCTACGAGCAGTACTTC | CAISDHTGSYEQYF
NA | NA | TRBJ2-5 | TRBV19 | TGTGCCAGTAGTATTTATTCCCCAGGCCCTCAAGAGACCCAGTACTTC | CASSIYSPGPQETQYF
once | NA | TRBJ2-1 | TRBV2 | TGTGCCAGCCTTATCGGGAGTGAGCAGTTCTTC | CASLIGSEQFF
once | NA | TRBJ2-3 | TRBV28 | TGTGCCAGCAGTTTAGTCGGGACTAGCACAGATACGCAGTATTTT | CASSLVGTSTDTQYF
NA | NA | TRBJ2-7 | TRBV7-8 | TGTGCCAGCAGCTTACTCTCCAGCCCCGGGATCAACGAGCAGTACTTC | CASSLLSSPGINEQYF
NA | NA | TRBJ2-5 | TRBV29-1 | TGCAGCGTTAGGAGGGTACAAGAGACCCAGTACTTC | CSVRRVQETQYF
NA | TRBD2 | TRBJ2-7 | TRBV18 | TGTGCCAGCTCACCGGGGCTAGCGGGAGCCTCCTACGAGCAGTACTTC | CASSPGLAGASYEQYF
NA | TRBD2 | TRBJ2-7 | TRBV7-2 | TGTGCCAGCAGCCCCTGGGAGGGATTGTACGAGCAGTACTTC | CASSPWEGLYEQYF
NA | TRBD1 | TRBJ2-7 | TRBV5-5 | TGTGCCAGCAGCTTAGGGACAGGGATCATTGCTTTATACGAGCAGTACTTC | CASSLGTGIIALYEQYF
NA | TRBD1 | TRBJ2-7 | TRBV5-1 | TGCGCCAGCAGCTTGTTCGGACAGGACTACGAGCAGTACTTC | CASSLFGQDYEQYF
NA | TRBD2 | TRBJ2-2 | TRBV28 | TGTGCCAGCAGTTCCCCTCCCGCGGGAGGGCCTAACGGGGAGCTGTTTTTT | CASSSPPAGGPNGELFF
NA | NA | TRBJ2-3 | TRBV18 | TGTGCCAGCTCTATGGTGGGGAGCACAGATACGCAGTATTTT | CASSMVGSTDTQYF
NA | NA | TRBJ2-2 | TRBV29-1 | TGCAGCGTCCGAGTACAGCCACAAAGCGTGAACACCGGGGAGCTGTTTTTT | CSVRVQPQSVNTGELFF
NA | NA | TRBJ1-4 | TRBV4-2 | TGTGCCAGCAGCCCCGTCCCCGACCTGAATGAAAAACTGTTTTTT | CASSPVPDLNEKLFF
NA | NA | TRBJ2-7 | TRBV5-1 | TGCGCCAGCAGCCAGGGGGCGGGGGCCTCCTACGAGCAGTACTTC | CASSQGAGASYEQYF
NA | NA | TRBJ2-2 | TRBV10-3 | TGTGCCATCAGTGGGACAGACTTGAACACCGGGGAGCTGTTTTTT | CAISGTDLNTGELFF
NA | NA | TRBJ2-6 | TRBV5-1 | TGCGCCAGCAGCTCGTATCCCCAGGGGACCACGACCTCTGGGGCCAACGTCCTGACTTTC | CASSSYPQGTTTSGANVLTF
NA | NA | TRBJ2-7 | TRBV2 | TGTGCCAGCAGTGTCGTAGGGCTCCCGCGCTACGAGCAGTACTTC | CASSVVGLPRYEQYF
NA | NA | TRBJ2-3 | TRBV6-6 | TGTGCCAGCAGTTATGGGGGGCGCACAGATACGCAGTATTTT | CASSYGGRTDTQYF
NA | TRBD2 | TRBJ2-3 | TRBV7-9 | TGTGCCAGCAGTCGTACAGTAGCGGGATTCACAGATACGCAGTATTTT | CASSRTVAGFTDTQYF
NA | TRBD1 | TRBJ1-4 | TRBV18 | TGTGCCAGCTCACCGCGGACCGGACAGGGAAATGAAAAACTGTTTTTT | CASSPRTGQGNEKLFF
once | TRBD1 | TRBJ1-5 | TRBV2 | TGTGCCAGCAGGGAAAGGGGGCGCGTTGGTCAGCCCCAGCATTTT | CASRERGRVGQPQHF
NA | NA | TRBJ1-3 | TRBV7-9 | TGTGCCAGCAGCTTACAAACAGCCTCTGGAAACACCATATATTTT | CASSLQTASGNTIYF
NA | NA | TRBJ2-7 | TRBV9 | TGTGCCAGCAGCTCTAGAGCGAGACAGCCTGCATACGAGCAGTACTTC | CASSSRARQPAYEQYF
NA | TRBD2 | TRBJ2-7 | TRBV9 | TGTGCCAGCAGCGTAGAAGCTAGCGGGTACACCTACGAGCAGTACTTC | CASSVEASGYTYEQYF